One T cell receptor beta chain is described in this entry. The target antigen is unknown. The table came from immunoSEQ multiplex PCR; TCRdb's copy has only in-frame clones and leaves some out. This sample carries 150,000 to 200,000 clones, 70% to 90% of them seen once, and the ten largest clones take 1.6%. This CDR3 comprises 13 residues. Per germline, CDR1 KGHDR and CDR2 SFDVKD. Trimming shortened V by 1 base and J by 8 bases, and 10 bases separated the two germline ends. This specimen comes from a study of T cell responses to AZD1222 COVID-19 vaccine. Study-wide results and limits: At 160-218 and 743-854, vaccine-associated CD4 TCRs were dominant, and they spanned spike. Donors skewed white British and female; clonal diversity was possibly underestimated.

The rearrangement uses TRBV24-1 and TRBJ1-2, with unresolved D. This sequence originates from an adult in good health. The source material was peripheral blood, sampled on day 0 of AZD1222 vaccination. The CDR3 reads CATSDFGSEGYTF. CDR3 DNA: TGTGCCACCAGTGATTTTGGATCGGAGGGCTACACCTTC.